This entry describes one T cell receptor beta chain. As yet, its antigen is unknown. The data are from a study of CXCR3-negative and CXCR3-positive naive CD8 T cells. Study-wide results and caveats: Comparably high diversity was seen in both naive subsets, and much lower diversity in memory CD8+ cells.

There are 13 residues in the CDR3. Germline V lookup: CDR1 SGDLS, CDR2 YYNGEE. Each TRB cDNA library was prepared by 5' RACE (with UMI labels). TCRdb re-called the 5' RACE reads and catalogs CDR3 proteins one per entry, DNA excluded. This repertoire includes over 100,000 distinct CDR3 sequences. The receptor was isolated from a human donor in good health. Some clones in this sample may be carry-over from other donors' samples. The sequenced material came from naive CXCR3- CD8+ T cells from blood. The subset here: CD45RO-CCR7+CD27+CD95- naive CD8+ T cells lacking CXCR3 (TNR3-). This chain joins TRBV9 and TRBJ1-3; TCRdb's D call, TRBD1, is unchecked because there is no DNA. The CDR3 spells CASRGTSGNTIYF.